This TCR beta chain is drawn from a study of blood T cells in healthy people across ages. Concerning this clonotype itself: One junction end disagrees with the germline gene, perhaps due to a read error.

It was with a sample-barcoded 5' primer and a J-beta primer mix that a second PCR of about 7 to 12 cycles was run. Each CDR3 protein gets one entry after TCRdb re-called the 5' RACE reads with MiXCR. The sample records roughly 2 million distinct CDR3 sequences, just under 50% being singletons. Material for sequencing was blood. The sequence was collected from a woman in her forties in good health.

CDR3 coding DNA: TGTGCCGGCAGCCCGCCAAGGAGCTCCTACGAGCAGTACTTC. It specifies CAGSPPRSSYEQYF. This chain uses TRBV7-2 with TRBJ2-7; no clear D gene. CDR1 is SGHTA and CDR2 is FQGNSA in the germline V gene. This CDR3 is 14 amino acids long.